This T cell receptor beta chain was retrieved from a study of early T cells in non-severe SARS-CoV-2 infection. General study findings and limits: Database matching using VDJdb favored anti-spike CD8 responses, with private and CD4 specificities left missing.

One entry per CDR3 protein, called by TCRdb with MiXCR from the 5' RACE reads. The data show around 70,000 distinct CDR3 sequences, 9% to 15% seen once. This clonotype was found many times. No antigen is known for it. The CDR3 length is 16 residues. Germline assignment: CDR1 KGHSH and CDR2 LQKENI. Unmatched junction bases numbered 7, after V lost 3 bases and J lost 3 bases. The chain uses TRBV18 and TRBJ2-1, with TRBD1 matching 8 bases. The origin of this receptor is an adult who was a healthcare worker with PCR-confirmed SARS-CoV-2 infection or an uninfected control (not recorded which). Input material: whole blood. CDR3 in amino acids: CASSPTGQELYNEQFF. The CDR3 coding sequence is TGTGCCAGCTCACCGACGGGACAGGAACTCTACAATGAGCAGTTCTTC. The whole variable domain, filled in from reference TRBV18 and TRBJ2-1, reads NAGVMQNPRHLVRRRGQEARLRCSPMKGHSHVYWYRQLPEEGLKFMVYLQKENIIDESGMPKERFSAEFPKEGPSILRIQQVVRGDSAAYFCASSPTGQELYNEQFFGPGTRLTVL.